The entry below gives a single TCR beta chain sequence along with its context. The data were taken from a study of technical replicates of blood from several donors. Assay: immunoSEQ multiplex PCR; the TCRdb copy retains only in-frame clones and omits some. The table records about 88,000 clones, 95% of them present only once. The J segment lost 2 bases and the V segment lost 7 bases, leaving 8 bases of the junction unmatched. Germline CDR1 is MNHEY and CDR2 is SVGAGI. The CDR3 totals 15 residues. The specimen sequenced was T cells isolated from PBMCs. The sequence came from a human donor in good health. The chain combines TRBV6-5 with TRBJ2-1; TRBD1 matches at 7 bases. The DNA of the CDR3 is TGTGCCAGCACTTCTCGGGACAGCGCCTACAATGAGCAGTTCTTC. Translated: CASTSRDSAYNEQFF.